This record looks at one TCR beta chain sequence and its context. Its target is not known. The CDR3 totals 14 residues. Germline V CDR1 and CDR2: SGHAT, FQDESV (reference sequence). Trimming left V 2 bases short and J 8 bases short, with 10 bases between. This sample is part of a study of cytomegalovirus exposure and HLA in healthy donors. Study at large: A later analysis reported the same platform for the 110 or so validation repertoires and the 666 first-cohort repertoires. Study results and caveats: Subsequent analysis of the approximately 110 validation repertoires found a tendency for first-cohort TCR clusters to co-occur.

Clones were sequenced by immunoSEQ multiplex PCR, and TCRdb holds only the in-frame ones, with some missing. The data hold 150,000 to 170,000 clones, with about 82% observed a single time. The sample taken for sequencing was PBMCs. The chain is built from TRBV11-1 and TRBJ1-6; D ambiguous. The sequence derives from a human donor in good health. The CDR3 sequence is CASSLHKGDSPLHF. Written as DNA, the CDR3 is TGTGCCAGCAGCTTACACAAAGGAGATTCACCCCTCCACTTT.